The 24 T cell receptor beta chains given below trace back to one sample, sequenced in a study of T cells in Graves' hyperthyroidism and ophthalmopathy. RNA transcripts served as the template for amplifying TCR beta CDR3 regions. RT-PCR in the first round (using the HTBI primer set) targeted the TCR CDR3. TCRdb processed the multiplex PCR reads anew with MiXCR; each CDR3 protein has one entry. The profile shows 250,000 to 300,000 distinct CDR3 sequences, more than 15% of them singletons. Specimen: blood. The receptors originated from a woman aged 55-70 years with Graves' ophthalmopathy.

A few counts support this clonotype. One end of the junction is discordant with germline, which a read error may explain. The DNA of the CDR3 is TGTGCCAGCGGCTTCTCTAACACTGAAGCTTTCTTT. It is translated as CASGFSNTEAFF. V is TRBV7-2 and J is TRBJ1-1; unclear D gene. The CDR3 is made up of 12 amino acids. Germline lookup yields CDR1 SGHTA and CDR2 FQGNSA.

This clonotype was picked up many times. The chain combines TRBV6-1 with TRBJ2-5; D gene uncertain. Germline V gene sequence: CDR1 MNHNS, CDR2 SASEGT. This CDR3 is 17 amino acids long. V dropped 6 bases and J dropped 5 bases, with 25 bases sitting between them. The CDR3: CASRESSFQVMLETQYF. The CDR3 nucleotides read TGTGCCAGCAGGGAGAGTAGTTTCCAGGTCATGTTGGAGACCCAGTACTTC.

The gene calls are TRBV24-1 and TRBJ1-2; D gene ambiguous. V was cut by 5 bases and J by 1 base, with 19 bases left in between. The CDR3 consists of 17 residues. Germline V gene data show CDR1 as KGHDR and CDR2 as SFDVKD. CDR3 amino acids: CATSGMKDRDFNYGYTF. In nucleotides, the CDR3 is TGTGCCACCAGTGGCATGAAGGACCGAGACTTTAACTATGGCTACACCTTC.

This clonotype was seen repeatedly, ten times or more. V usage is TRBV20-1 and J usage is TRBJ1-5; D not certain. Germline CDR1 is DFQATT and CDR2 is SNEGSKA (reference sequence). This CDR3 is 13 amino acids long. V was trimmed by 6 bases and J by 3 bases, leaving 12 bases between them. Here the CDR3 reads CSATTGYNQPQHF. DNA for the CDR3: TGCAGTGCCACGACGGGTTACAATCAGCCCCAGCATTTT.

In regard to this clonotype: Just one base apart from a much larger clone, this may be a read error. The V and J genes are TRBV12-3 or TRBV12-4 and TRBJ1-2; 12 bases align to TRBD1. V lost 6 bases and J lost 9; bases outside the gene matches: 20. This CDR3 is 18 amino acids long. The CDR3 loop reads CASRPDRDRGRVEDSYTF. In nucleotides, the CDR3 is TGTGCCAGCAGACCAGACCGGGACAGGGGGCGGGTAGAGGATAGCTACACCTTC.

This clonotype was observed many times. The chain employs TRBV28 and TRBJ2-7, with 11 bases fitting TRBD2. The CDR3 is 14 amino acids. Per germline, CDR1 MDHEN and CDR2 SYDVKM. J was trimmed by 2 bases and V by 5 bases; bases with no gene match: 2. The CDR3 loop reads CASSLSGRAYEQYF. Written as DNA, the CDR3 is TGTGCCAGCAGTCTTAGCGGGAGGGCCTACGAGCAGTACTTC. Together with reference TRBV28 and TRBJ2-7, the CDR3 gives the full variable domain: DVKVTQSSRYLVKRTGEKVFLECVQDMDHENMFWYRQDPGLGLRLIYFSYDVKMKEKGDIPEGYSVSREKKERFSLILESASTNQTSMYLCASSLSGRAYEQYFGPGTRLTVT.

This chain uses TRBV6-5 with TRBJ2-7; D remains unclear. Germline loops: CDR1 MNHEY, CDR2 SVGAGI. The V end lost 0 bases, the J end lost 5 bases, and 14 bases lay between the germline ends. CDR3 length: 15 amino acids. In DNA form, the CDR3 reads TGTGCCAGCAGTTACTCGGGTTCGACAATCGACGAGCAGTACTTC. This codes for CASSYSGSTIDEQYF.

In regard to this clonotype: A single base separates this from a much larger clone, so it may be a read error. The rearrangement links TRBV2 to TRBJ2-7; D call uncertain. The V end was cut by 8 bases, the J end by 2 bases, with 13 bases between. CDR1 and CDR2 (germline): SNHLY, FYNNEI. The length of the CDR3 is 13 residues. The CDR3 DNA reads as TGTGCCAGCTCCATTTCGGTAACCTACGAGCAGTACTTC. This encodes CASSISVTYEQYF.

This clonotype occurred a few times. This rearrangement joins TRBV4-3 to TRBJ1-4; TRBD1 matches at 9 bases. The CDR3 is 15 amino acids. Germline CDR1 is LGHNA and CDR2 is YSLEER. With 2 bases clipped from V and 6 bases from J, the junction kept 4 bases outside the gene matches. As DNA, the CDR3 is TGCGCCAGCAGCCAACGGGGGACAGGGTATGAAAAACTGTTTTTT. Protein sequence: CASSQRGTGYEKLFF.

This clonotype has ten or more counts. V gene TRBV5-1 combines with J gene TRBJ2-7; TRBD2 matches 8 bases. This CDR3 contains 17 residues. The trim removed 0 bases at V and 4 bases at J, leaving 12 bases unmatched. The germline gives CDR1 SGHRS, CDR2 YFSETQ. In nucleotides, the CDR3 is TGCGCCAGCAGCTTGGCCGGGGTAGCGGGGAACCCTTACGAGCAGTACTTC. This sequence encodes CASSLAGVAGNPYEQYF.

As concerns this clonotype: A read error may be the cause here, since a much bigger clone is one base away. This chain connects TRBV30 to TRBJ2-7, with D tentatively TRBD1 (6 bases). This CDR3 is 13 amino acids long. V lost 2 bases to trimming and J lost 0 bases, with 8 bases between them. Germline lookup yields CDR1 GTSNPN and CDR2 SVGIG (reference sequence). The CDR3 loop reads CAWSRGGSYEQYF. In DNA form, the CDR3 reads TGTGCCTGGAGTAGAGGGGGCTCCTACGAGCAGTACTTC.

In this sample, this clonotype turned up many times. The chain employs TRBV12-3 or TRBV12-4 and TRBJ2-7; 7 nucleotides line up with TRBD2. The CDR3 is 15 amino acids. The V segment lost 7 bases and the J segment 0 bases; nucleotides outside the gene matches: 9. CDR3 in DNA: TGTGCCAGCACGATAAGCGGGACGAGCTCCTACGAGCAGTACTTC. This codes for CASTISGTSSYEQYF.

This clonotype showed up just a few times. The chain uses TRBV7-8 and TRBJ1-6; 7 bases map to TRBD1. J gave up 6 bases and V 4 bases, and 12 bases lay outside the gene matches. The CDR3 consists of 17 residues. CDR1 and CDR2 (germline): SGHVS, FQNEAQ. DNA of the CDR3: TGTGCCAGCAGCTCCCCCAGGGGGGGCGCTGTTAATTCACCCCTCCACTTT. Protein product: CASSSPRGGAVNSPLHF. Looking up the rest from reference TRBV7-8 and TRBJ1-6 gives the full variable domain: GAGVSQSPRYKVAKRGQDVALRCDPISGHVSLFWYQQALGQGPEFLTYFQNEAQLDKSGLPSDRFFAERPEGSVSTLKIQRTQQEDSAVYLCASSSPRGGAVNSPLHFGNGTRLTVT.

The chain combines TRBV7-3 with TRBJ1-5, with D perhaps matching TRBD1 (5 bases). This CDR3 contains 16 residues. The V gene lost 1 base and the J gene lost 0 bases, with 10 bases spanning the gap. Germline CDR1 is SGHTA and CDR2 is FQGTGA. This CDR3 is CASSLSWGYSNQPQHF. The CDR3 nucleotides read TGTGCCAGCAGCTTAAGCTGGGGCTATAGCAATCAGCCCCAGCATTTT.

This clonotype was observed many times. The chain joins TRBV5-1 to TRBJ2-2; 10 nucleotides line up with TRBD2. Germline V CDR1 and CDR2: SGHRS, YFSETQ. The V and J ends lost 6 bases and 6 bases, in that order; junction bases with no gene match: 11. CDR3 length: 16 amino acids. CDR3 region: CASNEPSGRGAGELFF. In DNA, the CDR3 is TGCGCCAGCAACGAACCAAGCGGGAGGGGTGCCGGGGAGCTGTTTTTT.

This chain uses TRBV6-1 with TRBJ1-4; tentative D call: TRBD1 (5 bases). The CDR3 totals 14 residues. The V end was cut by 8 bases, the J end by 0 bases, with 10 bases between. Germline assignment: CDR1 MNHNS and CDR2 SASEGT. The CDR3 bases are TGTGCCAGCTCTTCGACAGCAACTAATGAAAAACTGTTTTTT. Protein product: CASSSTATNEKLFF.

This clonotype came up many times. The gene calls are TRBV5-1 and TRBJ1-1; no clear D. Germline CDR1 reads SGHRS; CDR2 reads YFSETQ. Trimming cost V 5 bases and J 1 base, with 9 bases left between them. This CDR3 comprises 13 residues. The CDR3 sequence is CASRPAENTEAFF. CDR3 coding DNA: TGCGCCAGCAGGCCGGCAGAGAACACTGAAGCTTTCTTT.

Turning to this clonotype: A single base separates this from a much larger clone, so it may be a read error. The chain carries TRBV12-3 or TRBV12-4 and TRBJ2-1; a possible D gene is TRBD1 (6 bases). The CDR3 extends over 13 amino acids. V lost 3 bases to trimming and J lost 12 bases, with 15 bases between them. The CDR3 reads CASSFGTNLGQFF. The CDR3 region has the DNA TGTGCCAGCAGTTTCGGGACAAATTTAGGGCAGTTCTTC.

This CDR3 reads CAWQTGTAQYF. CDR3 bases: TGTGCCTGGCAAACCGGGACAGCGCAGTATTTT. The rearrangement uses TRBV30 and TRBJ2-3; 7 positions agree with TRBD1. The CDR3 covers 11 residues. The germline gives CDR1 GTSNPN, CDR2 SVGIG (reference sequence). J gave up 10 bases and V 5 bases, and 6 bases lay outside the gene matches.

This clonotype has a count of ten or more. The CDR3 DNA follows: TGTGCCAGCAACGACGTGTGGGATCGGAGGAACACTGAAGCTTTCTTT. Translation: CASNDVWDRRNTEAFF. This rearrangement joins TRBV6-2 or TRBV6-3 to TRBJ1-1; D is uncertain. The length of the CDR3 is 16 residues. Germline CDR1 is MNHEY and CDR2 is SVGEGT. V was pared by 7 bases and J by 1 base, with 19 bases between.

This clonotype was detected only a few times. The genes are TRBV6-1 and TRBJ2-7; D is unclear. Germline loops: CDR1 MNHNS, CDR2 SASEGT. Trimming pared 5 bases from V and 4 bases from J, leaving 18 bases between. The CDR3 totals 15 residues. The CDR3 protein is CASSTEFPPGYEQYF. CDR3 sequence (DNA): TGTGCCAGCAGTACGGAGTTCCCACCTGGGTACGAGCAGTACTTC.

The chain couples TRBV29-1 to TRBJ2-1, with 9 nucleotides matching TRBD2. Germline-derived CDR1 and CDR2 are SQVTM and ANQGSEA. Trimming took 7 bases from V and 1 from J; bases not matched to a gene: 8. CDR3 length equals 15 residues. As DNA, the CDR3 is TGCAGCGCAGGGACTAGCATTTTGTCCTACAATGAGCAGTTCTTC. Protein: CSAGTSILSYNEQFF.

This clonotype was seen a single time. This may be a read error: a much more frequent sequence differs by one nucleotide. The chain has TRBV18 and TRBJ1-3; a weak D match, TRBD1 (5 bases). Looked up from germline, CDR1 is KGHSH and CDR2 is LQKENI. Trimming cost V 2 bases and J 1 base, with 12 bases left between them. This CDR3 is built from 16 residues. In DNA form, the CDR3 reads TGTGCCAGCTCACCAAAACAGGTCGCTTCTGGAAACACCATATATTTT. Encoded protein: CASSPKQVASGNTIYF.

The table lists this clonotype with many counts. The rearrangement uses TRBV29-1 and TRBJ2-3; D perhaps matches TRBD2 (5 bases). CDR3 size: 12 residues. V lost 7 bases and J 5 bases, leaving 13 bases between the germline ends. Germline V CDR1 and CDR2: SQVTM, ANQGSEA. CDR3: CSGRKGGDTQYF. In nucleotides, the CDR3 is TGCAGCGGCCGCAAAGGAGGAGATACGCAGTATTTT.